This T cell receptor beta chain was sequenced for a study of regulatory T cells in long-lasting Graves disease. Study results and caveats: Because few samples were included, accuracy may have been lower. Persistent disease favored TRBV28, TRBJ1-2 and TRBJ2-5. Among the persistent patients, approximately 2,900 public clonotypes were shared, more than the roughly 990 shared among new patients.

V lost 7 bases, J lost 1 base, and 8 bases stayed unmatched. The germline V gene has CDR1 SGHAT and CDR2 FQNNGV. This CDR3 has 15 amino acids. As to this clonotype: The antigen is unknown.

The time point is: persistent/refractory GD, antithyroid drugs over 5 years with positive TRAb. Following extraction of RNA from PBMCs, that RNA was used to make the TCR library. Blood from the periphery, nine milliliters in all, was drawn into EDTA tubes. With iRepertoire HTBI primers and Arm-PCR of CDR3 regions, TCR beta libraries were built. From the multiplex PCR reads, TCRdb called clonotypes with MiXCR, one entry per CDR3 protein. The data show about half a million distinct CDR3 sequences, approximately 23% seen once. This clonotype was sampled from a female donor with Graves disease. This specimen consisted of peripheral blood mononuclear cells (PBMCs), obtained when the disease was refractory, from a patient treated with antithyroid drugs. V is TRBV11-2 and J is TRBJ2-7; 9 positions match TRBD2. Here the CDR3 reads CASTPTAGGSYEQYF. CDR3 sequence (DNA): TGTGCCAGCACCCCGACGGCGGGAGGGTCCTACGAGCAGTACTTC.